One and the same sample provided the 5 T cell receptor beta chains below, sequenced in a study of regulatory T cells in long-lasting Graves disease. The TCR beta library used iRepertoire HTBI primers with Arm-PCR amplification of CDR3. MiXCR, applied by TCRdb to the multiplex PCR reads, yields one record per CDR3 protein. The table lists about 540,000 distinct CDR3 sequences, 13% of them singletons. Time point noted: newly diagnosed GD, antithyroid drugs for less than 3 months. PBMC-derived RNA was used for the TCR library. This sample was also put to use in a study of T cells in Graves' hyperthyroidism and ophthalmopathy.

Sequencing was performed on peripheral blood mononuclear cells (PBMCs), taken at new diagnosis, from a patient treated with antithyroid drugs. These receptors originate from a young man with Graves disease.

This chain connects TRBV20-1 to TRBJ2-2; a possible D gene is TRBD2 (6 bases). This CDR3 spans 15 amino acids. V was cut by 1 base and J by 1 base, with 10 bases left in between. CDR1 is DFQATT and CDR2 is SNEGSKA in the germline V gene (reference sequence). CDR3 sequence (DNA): TGCAGTGCTAGAGCTCGGGACTTGAACACCGGGGAGCTGTTTTTT. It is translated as CSARARDLNTGELFF.

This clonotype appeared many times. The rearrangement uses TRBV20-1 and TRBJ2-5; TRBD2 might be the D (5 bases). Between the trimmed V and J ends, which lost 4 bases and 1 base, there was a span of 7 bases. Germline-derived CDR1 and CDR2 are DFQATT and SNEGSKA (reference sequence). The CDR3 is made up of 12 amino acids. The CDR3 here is CSAKRSQETQYF. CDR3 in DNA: TGCAGTGCTAAGCGGAGCCAAGAGACCCAGTACTTC.

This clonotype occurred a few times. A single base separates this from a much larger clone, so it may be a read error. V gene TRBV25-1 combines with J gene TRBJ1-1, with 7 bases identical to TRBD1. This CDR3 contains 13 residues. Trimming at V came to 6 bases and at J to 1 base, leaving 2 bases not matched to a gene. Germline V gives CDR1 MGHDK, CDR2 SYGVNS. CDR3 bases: TGTGCCAGCAGGGACAGGAGGAACACTGAAGCTTTCTTT. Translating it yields CASRDRRNTEAFF.

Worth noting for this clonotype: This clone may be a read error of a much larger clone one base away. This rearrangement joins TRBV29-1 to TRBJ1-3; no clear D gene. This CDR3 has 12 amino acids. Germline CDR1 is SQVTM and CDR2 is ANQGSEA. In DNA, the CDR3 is TGCAGCGGAACCTACTCTGGAAACATCATATATTTT. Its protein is CSGTYSGNIIYF. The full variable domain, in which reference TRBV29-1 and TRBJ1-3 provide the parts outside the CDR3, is SAVISQKPSRDICQRGTSLTIQCQVDSQVTMMFWYRQQPGQSLTLIATANQGSEATYESGFVIDKFPISRPNLTFSTLTVSNMSPEDSSIYLCSGTYSGNIIYFGEGSWLTVV.

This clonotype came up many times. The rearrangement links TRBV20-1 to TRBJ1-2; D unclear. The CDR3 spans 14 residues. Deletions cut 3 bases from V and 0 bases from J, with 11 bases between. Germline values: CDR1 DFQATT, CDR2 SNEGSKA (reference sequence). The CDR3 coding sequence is TGCAGTGCTAGGGCCCCGGGCCCTAACTATGGCTACACCTTC. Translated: CSARAPGPNYGYTF.